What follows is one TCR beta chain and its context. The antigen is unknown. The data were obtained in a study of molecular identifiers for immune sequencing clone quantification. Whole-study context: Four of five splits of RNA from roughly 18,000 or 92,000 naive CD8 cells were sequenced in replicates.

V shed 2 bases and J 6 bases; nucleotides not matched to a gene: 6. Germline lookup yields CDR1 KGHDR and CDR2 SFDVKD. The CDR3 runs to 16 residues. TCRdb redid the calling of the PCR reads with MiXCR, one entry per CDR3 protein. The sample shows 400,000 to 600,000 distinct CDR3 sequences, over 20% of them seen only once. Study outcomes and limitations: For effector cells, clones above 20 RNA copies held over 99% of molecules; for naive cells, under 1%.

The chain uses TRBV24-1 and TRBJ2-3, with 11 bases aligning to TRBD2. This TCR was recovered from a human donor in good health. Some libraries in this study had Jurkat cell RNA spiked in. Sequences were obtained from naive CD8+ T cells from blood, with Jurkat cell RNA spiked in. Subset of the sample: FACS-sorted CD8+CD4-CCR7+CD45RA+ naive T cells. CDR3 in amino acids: CATSDSTSGARDTQYF. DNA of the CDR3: TGTGCCACCAGTGATTCGACTAGCGGGGCCAGGGATACGCAGTATTTT.